The 12 T cell receptor beta chains in this list originate from one sample, sequenced in a study of shared clonotypes between healthy human individuals. The method was immunoSEQ multiplex PCR; TCRdb's version includes in-frame clones alone and lacks a portion of them. Of 900,000 to 1,200,000 clones in the sample, 70% to 80% were seen once. Sequenced input: memory CD4+ T cells from PBMCs. Stated subset: CD45RA-negative fraction. The receptor source for this set is a man aged 18 to 30 in good health. Some clones in this sample may be carry-over from other donors' samples.

In its sample, this clone was seen once. This chain uses TRBV2 with TRBJ2-7, with D unclear. This CDR3 has 14 residues. CDR1 is SNHLY and CDR2 is FYNNEI in the germline V gene. CDR3 sequence (DNA): TGTGCAACCAAGCGAGATCCGGGTCCCTACGAGCAGTACTTC. This encodes CATKRDPGPYEQYF.

This chain links TRBV25-1 with TRBJ2-3; 8 nucleotides match TRBD2. V gave up 0 bases and J gave up 1 base; unmatched junction bases: 6. Germline CDR1 reads MGHDK; CDR2 reads SYGVNS. The CDR3 is 17 residues long. CDR3 residues: CASSEYMGLGGTDTQYF. CDR3 sequence (DNA): TGTGCCAGCAGTGAATACATGGGACTAGGAGGCACAGATACGCAGTATTTT.

To note about this clone: A single base separates this from a much larger clone, so it may be a read error. The CDR3 reads CARNELGPLEQYF. CDR3 nucleotide sequence: TGTGCCCGGAACGAACTAGGGCCGCTCGAGCAGTACTTC. The rearrangement links TRBV30 to TRBJ2-7; D is possibly TRBD2 (5 bases). The CDR3 loop spans 13 amino acids. Trimming removed 8 bases from V and 6 bases from J, with 20 bases in between. Germline CDR1 and CDR2: GTSNPN and SVGIG (reference sequence).

This chain joins TRBV9 and TRBJ2-6, with no clear D. CDR3 size: 14 residues. V was shortened by 0 bases and J by 3 bases, with 4 bases between the two germline ends. CDR1 and CDR2 from the germline V gene are SGDLS and YYNGEE. CDR3 in amino acids: CASSVVGGANVLTF. In DNA form, the CDR3 reads TGTGCCAGCAGCGTAGTAGGTGGGGCCAACGTCCTGACTTTC.

This rearrangement joins TRBV18 to TRBJ2-7; D is tentatively TRBD1 or TRBD2 (5 bases each). The CDR3 runs 14 residues. The germline V gene has CDR1 KGHSH and CDR2 LQKENI. V lost 0 bases, J lost 3 bases, and 9 bases lay in between. The CDR3 protein is CASSPPGRDYEQYF. CDR3 DNA: TGTGCCAGCTCACCACCGGGACGCGACTACGAGCAGTACTTC.

The genes are TRBV7-9 and TRBJ2-3, with 7 bases matching TRBD2. The CDR3 loop spans 16 amino acids. Per germline, CDR1 SEHNR and CDR2 FQNEAQ (reference sequence). J lost 3 bases, V lost 2 bases, and 8 bases had no gene match. The CDR3 reads CASSLSSGASTDTQYF. For the CDR3, the DNA is TGTGCCAGCAGCTTATCCAGCGGGGCTTCTACAGATACGCAGTATTTT.

The chain employs TRBV10-3 and TRBJ1-2, with D perhaps TRBD1 (5 bases). This CDR3 comprises 13 residues. V lost 7 bases and J 0 bases, leaving 9 bases between the germline ends. CDR1 and CDR2 from the germline V gene are ENHRY and SYGVKD. The CDR3 region is CAITRGSNYGYTF. The CDR3 DNA sequence: TGTGCCATCACTCGGGGGTCTAACTATGGCTACACCTTC.

Of note for this clone: One junction end does not reproduce the germline sequence, and a read error may be involved. The rearrangement joins TRBV4-1 to TRBJ2-1; 9 bases fit TRBD1. This CDR3 spans 18 amino acids. Germline V gene lookup returns CDR1 MGHRA and CDR2 YSYEKL. The CDR3 sequence: CASSPRYAGTGNHNEQLF. The CDR3 DNA sequence: TGCGCCAGCAGCCCCCGTTACGCCGGGACAGGGAATCACAATGAGCAGCTCTTC.

The genes are TRBV7-8 and TRBJ2-7; a possible D gene is TRBD2 (6 bases). The CDR3 has 13 residues. Germline V gene sequence: CDR1 SGHVS, CDR2 FQNEAQ. Trimming pared 0 bases from V and 4 bases from J, leaving 7 bases between. Written as DNA, the CDR3 is TGTGCCAGCAGCTTAGCCCTAGCGTACGAGCAGTACTTC. Translated: CASSLALAYEQYF. The whole variable domain, remainder taken from reference TRBV7-8 and TRBJ2-7, is GAGVSQSPRYKVAKRGQDVALRCDPISGHVSLFWYQQALGQGPEFLTYFQNEAQLDKSGLPSDRFFAERPEGSVSTLKIQRTQQEDSAVYLCASSLALAYEQYFGPGTRLTVT.

The J gene is TRBJ2-2, the V gene TRBV7-2; tentatively, D is TRBD2 (6 bases). The CDR3 runs 17 residues. Trimming pared 1 base from V and 7 bases from J, leaving 19 bases between. Germline loops: CDR1 SGHTA, CDR2 FQGNSA. The CDR3 sequence is CASSLEHAGLAYGELFF. The CDR3 nucleotides are TGTGCCAGCAGCTTAGAGCATGCGGGGCTAGCTTACGGGGAGCTGTTTTTT. The entire variable domain, with the rest obtained from reference TRBV7-2 and TRBJ2-2, is as follows: GAGVSQSPSNKVTEKGKDVELRCDPISGHTALYWYRQSLGQGLEFLIYFQGNSAPDKSGLPSDRFSAERTGGSVSTLTIQRTQQEDSAVYLCASSLEHAGLAYGELFFGEGSRLTVL.

The chain couples TRBV5-6 to TRBJ2-5; D is undetermined. The germline V gene encodes CDR1 SGHDT and CDR2 YYEEEE. The V and J ends lost 4 bases and 4 bases respectively, with 5 bases between them. The CDR3 is 11 residues long. CDR3 coding DNA: TGTGCCAGCAGCAAAATAGAGACCCAGTACTTC. Its translation is CASSKIETQYF. The full variable domain, rest sourced from reference TRBV5-6 and TRBJ2-5, is DAGVTQSPTHLIKTRGQQVTLRCSPKSGHDTVSWYQQALGQGPQFIFQYYEEEERQRGNFPDRFSGHQFPNYSSELNVNALLLGDSALYLCASSKIETQYFGPGTRLLVL.

This clone appeared a few times. The chain has TRBV29-1 and TRBJ2-3, with D perhaps TRBD2 (6 bases). This CDR3 comprises 13 residues. V dropped 4 bases and J dropped 1 base, with 9 bases sitting between them. The germline V gene has CDR1 SQVTM and CDR2 ANQGSEA. This chain's CDR3 is CSVVAVGTDTQYF. The CDR3 DNA follows: TGCAGCGTTGTAGCGGTAGGCACAGATACGCAGTATTTT.